The entry that follows covers one TCR beta chain sequence. The data belong to a study of T cell changes during pregnancy in multiple sclerosis. TCRdb keeps only in-frame clones here, not all; method: immunoSEQ multiplex PCR. The sample has under 95,000 clones; 90% to 95% are singletons. This CDR3 has 14 residues. Germline CDR1 is SEHNR and CDR2 is FQNEAQ (reference sequence). V lost 4 bases and J 9 bases, leaving 16 bases between the germline ends. The chain combines TRBV7-9 with TRBJ1-5, with a tentative D call TRBD1 (6 bases). This clonotype originated in a female donor in good health, enrolled as a control in a pregnancy study. The specimen was peripheral blood, collected in the second trimester of pregnancy. The CDR3 coding sequence is TGTGCCAGCAGCTCGGGGCAGGGAGGGGGGCCCCAGCATTTT. This gives the protein CASSSGQGGGPQHF.